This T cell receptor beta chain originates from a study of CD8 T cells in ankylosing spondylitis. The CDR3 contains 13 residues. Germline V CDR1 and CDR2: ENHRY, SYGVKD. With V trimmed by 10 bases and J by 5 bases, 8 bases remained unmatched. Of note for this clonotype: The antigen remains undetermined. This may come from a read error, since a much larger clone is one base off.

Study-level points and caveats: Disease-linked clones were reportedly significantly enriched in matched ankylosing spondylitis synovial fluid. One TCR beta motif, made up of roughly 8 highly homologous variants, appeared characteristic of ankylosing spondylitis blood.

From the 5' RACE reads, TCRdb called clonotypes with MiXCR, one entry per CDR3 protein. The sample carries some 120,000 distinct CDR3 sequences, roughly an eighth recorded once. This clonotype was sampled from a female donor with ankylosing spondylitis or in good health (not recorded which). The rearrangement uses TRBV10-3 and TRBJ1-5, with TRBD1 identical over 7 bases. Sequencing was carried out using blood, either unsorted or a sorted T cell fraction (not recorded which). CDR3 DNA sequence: TGTGCCACCAGGGGACAGCAGGATCAGCCCCAGCATTTT. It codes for CATRGQQDQPQHF.